This TCR beta chain was recovered during a study of blood T cell repertoires in COVID-19. The wider study: The analysed material was cDNA or gDNA that came from T cells, B-cell-depleted T cells, or PBMCs.

The CDR3 is made up of 16 amino acids. The trim removed 1 base at V and 4 bases at J, leaving 8 bases unmatched. Germline assignment: CDR1 LGHNA and CDR2 YNFKEQ. How the authors handled the data: Reference gene primer amplification yielded estimated nucleated cell counts. Some clones are missing from TCRdb's copy, which holds only in-frame ones; the method was immunoSEQ multiplex PCR. V and J calls and clone size are those listed in that table; D and trimming were worked out from the DNA. Of about 120,000 clones in the sample, roughly three quarters are singletons; the top ten hold over 6.5%. Sequenced input: peripheral blood. This TCR came from a human donor in a cohort sampled during active COVID-19. The J gene is TRBJ2-7, the V gene TRBV4-2, with 9 bases lining up with TRBD1. CDR3: CASSQVSGTGLYEQYF. The CDR3 DNA reads as TGTGCCAGCAGCCAAGTTTCCGGGACAGGGCTTTACGAGCAGTACTTC.